The T cell receptor beta chain under discussion was sequenced for a study of T cells after yellow fever vaccination. The CDR3 runs to 15 residues. The ends lost 5 bases at V and 4 bases at J; junction bases unmatched: 6. Germline-derived CDR1 and CDR2 are SGHTA and FQGTGA. From the 5' RACE reads, TCRdb called clonotypes with MiXCR, one entry per CDR3 protein. The repertoire includes about 340,000 distinct CDR3 sequences, about an eighth of them detected once, and about 3% sits in the top ten. This clonotype was obtained from a man in his late teens or twenties who received the YFV17D yellow fever vaccine. The chain combines TRBV7-3 with TRBJ2-3; 10 positions match TRBD2. The sample here was CD4+ T cells sorted from PBMCs, taken 15 days after the yellow fever booster vaccination. The CDR3 spells CASSPSGGAPDTQYF. For the CDR3, the DNA is TGTGCCAGCAGCCCGAGCGGGGGGGCACCAGATACGCAGTATTTT.